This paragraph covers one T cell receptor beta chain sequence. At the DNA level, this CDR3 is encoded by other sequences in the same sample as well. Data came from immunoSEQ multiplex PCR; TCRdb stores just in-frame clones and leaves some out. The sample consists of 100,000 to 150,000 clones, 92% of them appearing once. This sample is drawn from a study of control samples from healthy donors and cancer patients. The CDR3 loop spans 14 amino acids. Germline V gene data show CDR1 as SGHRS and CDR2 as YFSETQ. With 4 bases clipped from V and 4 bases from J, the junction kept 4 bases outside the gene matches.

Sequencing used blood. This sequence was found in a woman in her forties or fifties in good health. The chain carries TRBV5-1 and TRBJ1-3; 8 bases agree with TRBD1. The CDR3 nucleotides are TGCGCCAGCAGCCTAGGGACAGGAGGAAACACCATATATTTT. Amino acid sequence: CASSLGTGGNTIYF.